Below, 20 T cell receptor beta chains from the same sample are listed, as sequenced in a study of Graves' ophthalmopathy and Graves' hyperthyroidism. TCR beta CDR3 amplification used RNA transcripts. HTBI primers served in a first-round RT-PCR, which a second-round multiplex PCR followed. One entry per CDR3 protein results from TCRdb running MiXCR on the multiplex PCR reads. The data hold 650,000 to 900,000 distinct CDR3 sequences, with around 40% observed a single time. The sample was peripheral blood. These receptor sequences come from an adult man with Graves' ophthalmopathy.

This clonotype has just a few counts. The rearrangement links TRBV12-3 or TRBV12-4 to TRBJ1-4; 8 bases map to TRBD1. The CDR3 consists of 14 residues. V gave up 6 bases and J gave up 7 bases; unmatched junction bases: 7. CDR3 in amino acids: CASRGRGPGEKLFF. Here the CDR3 DNA reads TGTGCCAGCAGAGGCAGGGGGCCTGGTGAAAAACTGTTTTTT.

This clonotype was seen a few times. This chain joins TRBV7-2 and TRBJ2-7; D gene uncertain. CDR1 is SGHTA, CDR2 FQGNSA, per germline. This CDR3 contains 17 residues. The V end lost 1 base, the J end lost 3 bases, and 19 bases lay between the germline ends. CDR3: CASSLDLDRRALYEQYF. The CDR3 nucleotides read TGTGCCAGCAGCTTAGATCTGGACCGAAGAGCTCTCTACGAGCAGTACTTC.

The chain carries TRBV20-1 and TRBJ1-1; D might be TRBD1 (6 bases). CDR3 length equals 13 residues. From germline, CDR1 is DFQATT and CDR2 SNEGSKA (reference sequence). In DNA, the CDR3 is TGCAGCCAACGTGGACAGACGAACACTGAAGCTTTCTTT. This sequence encodes CSQRGQTNTEAFF.

In its sample, this clonotype was seen a few times. The rearrangement joins TRBV11-2 to TRBJ1-1; D is possibly TRBD1 (5 bases). The ends were cut back, 1 base at V and 5 bases at J, with 14 bases in the middle. In germline, CDR1 is SGHAT, CDR2 FQNNGV. The CDR3 length is 15 residues. The CDR3 loop is CASSLVPGSGTEAFF. DNA of the CDR3: TGTGCCAGCAGCTTAGTGCCAGGGAGTGGAACTGAAGCTTTCTTT.

The rearrangement links TRBV7-9 to TRBJ1-2; 10 bases agree with TRBD1. The germline CDR1 and CDR2 sequences are SEHNR and FQNEAQ (reference sequence). The CDR3 is 15 residues long. J was trimmed by 5 bases and V by 11 bases; bases with no gene match: 14. The CDR3, as DNA: TGTGCCTGGAACACCGGGACAGGGGATAGTTATGGCTACACCTTC. Encoded protein: CAWNTGTGDSYGYTF.

In this sample, this clonotype turned up many times. This chain uses TRBV7-6 with TRBJ1-3; D gene unclear. V was cut by 1 base and J by 2 bases, with 3 bases left in between. Germline V gene lookup returns CDR1 SGHVS and CDR2 FNYEAQ. CDR3 length: 13 residues. The CDR3 protein is CASSLVAGNTIYF. The CDR3 DNA reads as TGTGCCAGCAGCTTAGTTGCTGGAAACACCATATATTTT.

The count of this clonotype is one. The chain recombines TRBV11-1 with TRBJ2-7; TRBD1 agrees at 10 bases. Germline V CDR1 and CDR2: SGHAT, FQDESV (reference sequence). V lost 5 bases and J lost 5; bases outside the gene matches: 6. The CDR3 covers 14 residues. For the CDR3, the DNA is TGTGCCAGCAGCACCGGACAGGGGGAGGACGAGCAGTACTTC. This gives the protein CASSTGQGEDEQYF.

This clonotype appeared many times. The gene calls are TRBV15 and TRBJ2-3; tentative D call: TRBD1 (5 bases). CDR3 size: 14 residues. Trimming stripped 5 bases from V and 2 bases from J, with 11 bases between. CDR1 and CDR2 from the germline V gene are LNHNV and YYDKDF (reference sequence). The CDR3 DNA follows: TGTGCCACCAGCGCACGACAGTTCACAGATACGCAGTATTTT. It specifies CATSARQFTDTQYF.

At least ten counts were recorded for this clonotype. V usage is TRBV15 and J usage is TRBJ2-5; D gene ambiguous. The CDR3 extends over 18 amino acids. Germline values: CDR1 LNHNV, CDR2 YYDKDF (reference sequence). V gave up 0 bases and J gave up 3 bases, with 20 bases separating them. Here the CDR3 reads CATSRDRGGIPYKETQYF. Here the CDR3 DNA reads TGTGCCACCAGCAGAGATCGTGGCGGAATACCTTACAAAGAGACCCAGTACTTC.

The DNA for the CDR3 is TGTGCCATCAGTGTCGACAGGGCAAACGAGCAGTACTTC. Protein: CAISVDRANEQYF. The chain employs TRBV10-3 and TRBJ2-7; 7 positions match TRBD1. This CDR3 is built from 13 residues. CDR1 and CDR2 (germline): ENHRY, SYGVKD. V was clipped by 4 bases and J by 5 bases; unmatched bases: 5.

The count of this clonotype is one. This sequence may be a read error, since a much larger clone differs from it by one base. V is TRBV2 and J is TRBJ1-1; TRBD1 agrees at 9 bases. The V gene's germline CDR1 is SNHLY and CDR2 FYNNEI. CDR3 length: 14 residues. CDR3 DNA: TGTGTCAGCAGATACAGGGGGCCGGATACTGAAGCTTTCTTT. This encodes CVSRYRGPDTEAFF.

This clonotype was observed a handful of times. V gene TRBV20-1 combines with J gene TRBJ2-7; D might be TRBD2 (6 bases). The CDR3 length is 13 residues. V dropped 5 bases and J dropped 5 bases, with 16 bases sitting between them. Per germline, CDR1 DFQATT and CDR2 SNEGSKA (reference sequence). The CDR3 protein is CSAPRRELDEQYF. In DNA form, the CDR3 reads TGCAGTGCTCCGAGACGGGAGCTCGACGAGCAGTACTTC.

At least ten counts were recorded for this clonotype. The V call is TRBV19, the J call TRBJ1-5; possibly TRBD1 for D (6 bases). V was pared by 3 bases and J by 2 bases, with 11 bases between. This CDR3 contains 15 residues. CDR1 and CDR2 from the germline V gene are LNHDA and SQIVND (reference sequence). CDR3 region: CASSMGGRGNQPQHF. The DNA of the CDR3 is TGTGCCAGTAGTATGGGGGGCAGGGGCAATCAGCCCCAGCATTTT. The full variable domain, with the rest looked up from reference TRBV19 and TRBJ1-5, is DGGITQSPKYLFRKEGQNVTLSCEQNLNHDAMYWYRQDPGQGLRLIYYSQIVNDFQKGDIAEGYSVSREKKESFPLTVTSAQKNPTAFYLCASSMGGRGNQPQHFGDGTRLSIL.

The chain recombines TRBV6-1 with TRBJ2-7; D is uncertain. CDR3 length: 14 residues. Trimming shortened V by 2 bases and J by 3 bases, and 11 bases separated the two germline ends. Germline V gene lookup returns CDR1 MNHNS and CDR2 SASEGT. CDR3 DNA: TGTGCCAGCAGTGAATTTGGCAATATCTACGAGCAGTACTTC. It codes for CASSEFGNIYEQYF.

This clonotype has a handful of counts. The V and J genes are TRBV29-1 and TRBJ2-5; 8 bases are a match to TRBD2. Trimming cost V 0 bases and J 5 bases; bases outside gene matches: 8. This CDR3 has 15 residues. Germline V gene sequence: CDR1 SQVTM, CDR2 ANQGSEA. Written as DNA, the CDR3 is TGCAGCGTTGAAGACGGGGGGGGCGCCGGGGAGACCCAGTACTTC. Translating gives CSVEDGGGAGETQYF.

The chain has TRBV7-2 and TRBJ2-5, with 12 bases that match TRBD1. The CDR3 consists of 16 residues. Germline lookup yields CDR1 SGHTA and CDR2 FQGNSA. The V and J ends lost 4 bases and 5 bases, in that order; junction bases with no gene match: 8. In nucleotides, the CDR3 is TGTGCCAGCAGCTCCACCGGGACAGGGGGCTTCGAGACCCAGTACTTC. It is translated as CASSSTGTGGFETQYF.

This CDR3 reads CSAVMDISRNAYEQYF. As DNA, the CDR3 is TGCAGTGCGGTGATGGACATCTCGCGGAACGCCTACGAGCAGTACTTC. The chain carries TRBV20-1 and TRBJ2-7; D possibly corresponds to TRBD1 (5 bases). This CDR3 comprises 16 residues. Trimming took off 6 bases at V and 2 bases at J, with 23 bases between the two ends. Germline values: CDR1 DFQATT, CDR2 SNEGSKA (reference sequence).

This clonotype was recorded only once. This sequence joins TRBV20-1 and TRBJ2-7; 8 bases agree with TRBD1. This CDR3 has 16 amino acids. V gave up 4 bases and J gave up 3 bases; unmatched junction bases: 14. Germline assignment: CDR1 DFQATT and CDR2 SNEGSKA (reference sequence). DNA of the CDR3: TGCAGTGCTAAAACGCCGCAGGGGGCGCGGTACTACGAGCAGTACGTC. This encodes CSAKTPQGARYYEQYV.

V is TRBV10-3 and J is TRBJ1-1, with D tentatively TRBD1 (6 bases). This CDR3 is built from 13 residues. V lost 10 bases and J 6 bases, leaving 18 bases between the germline ends. Germline V lookup: CDR1 ENHRY, CDR2 SYGVKD. This CDR3 is CASRIQGDAEAFF. CDR3 bases: TGTGCCAGCAGAATACAGGGCGACGCTGAAGCTTTCTTT.

The chain employs TRBV20-1 and TRBJ1-4, with TRBD1 identical over 7 bases. This CDR3 region has 13 residues. Germline values: CDR1 DFQATT, CDR2 SNEGSKA (reference sequence). V lost 4 bases, J lost 7 bases, and 6 bases stayed unmatched. CDR3 protein: CSATDRVGEKLFF. The CDR3 nucleotides read TGCAGTGCTACAGACAGGGTTGGTGAAAAACTGTTTTTT.